These T cell receptor beta chains were read from a single sample in a study of vaccination and CD4 T cells after COVID-19. TCRdb re-analysed the PCR reads in MiXCR, keeping a single row per CDR3 protein. The table has several thousand distinct CDR3 sequences, about 70% seen once; the top ten hold 36%. Their antigen targets remain unknown. Sequencing used CD4+ T cells from blood, cultured in vitro. The origin of the receptors is a human donor in good health. The CDR3 runs from the conserved cysteine through the conserved F or W. A D gene is named only where the DNA matches it firmly. Some rows have no size entry. The others give once, few or many, or a class for an expanded clone.

- | - | TRBJ2-5 | TRBV20-1 | CSAGHQETQYF | TGCAGTGCCGGCCATCAAGAGACCCAGTACTTC
- | - | TRBJ1-5 | TRBV20-1 | CSAKHTNQPQHF | TGCAGTGCTAAGCATACCAATCAGCCCCAGCATTTT
- | - | TRBJ1-5 | TRBV28 | CASKGLRTQPQHF | TGTGCCAGCAAGGGGCTCAGAACTCAGCCCCAGCATTTT
- | - | TRBJ2-7 | TRBV15 | CATSKWGERAPGREQYF | TGTGCCACCAGCAAATGGGGGGAGCGGGCCCCGGGACGGGAGCAGTACTTC
- | - | TRBJ1-1 | TRBV6-4 | CASSDSNRNTEAFF | TGTGCCAGCAGTGACTCGAATCGGAACACTGAAGCTTTCTTT
few | - | TRBJ2-7 | TRBV15 | CATSREGSSYEQYF | TGTGCCACCAGCAGAGAGGGCAGCAGCTACGAGCAGTACTTC
- | - | TRBJ1-1 | TRBV12-3/TRBV12-4 | CASTWWNTEAFF | TGTGCCAGCACCTGGTGGAACACTGAAGCTTTCTTT
- | - | TRBJ2-6 | TRBV21-1 | CASSTRGQGVSGANVLTF | TGTGCCAGCAGCACCCGGGGACAGGGGGTCTCTGGGGCCAACGTCCTGACTTTC
- | - | TRBJ2-7 | TRBV6-2/TRBV6-3 | CASSRDTRSYEQYF | TGTGCCAGCAGTCGGGACACGAGGAGCTACGAGCAGTACTTC
- | TRBD1 | TRBJ1-2 | TRBV20-1 | CSARETGEGYTF | TGCAGTGCTAGAGAAACAGGGGAAGGCTACACCTTC
- | TRBD2 | TRBJ2-3 | TRBV6-1 | CASSPTSGTQYF | TGTGCCAGCAGTCCGACTAGCGGTACGCAGTATTTT
- | - | TRBJ2-2 | TRBV6-4 | CASRGSSFTGELFF | TGTGCCAGCAGGGGGTCTTCCTTCACCGGGGAGCTGTTTTTT
- | - | TRBJ1-2 | TRBV7-9 | CASSFTATEGYTF | TGTGCCAGCAGCTTTACTGCGACAGAAGGCTACACCTTC
- | - | TRBJ1-2 | TRBV25-1 | CASSDPGRGDYGYTF | TGTGCCAGCAGTGATCCAGGGCGAGGGGACTATGGCTACACCTTC
- | TRBD1 | TRBJ1-1 | TRBV2 | CASSAQGASEAFF | TGTGCCAGCAGTGCCCAGGGGGCATCTGAAGCTTTCTTT
- | TRBD2 | TRBJ2-3 | TRBV20-1 | CSASGGTSGSSDTQYF | TGCAGTGCTAGCGGAGGGACTAGCGGGAGTTCAGATACGCAGTATTTT
once | TRBD1 | TRBJ1-1 | TRBV12-3/TRBV12-4 | CASSRLIGQGGEAFF | TGTGCCAGCAGCAGATTGATCGGACAGGGTGGTGAAGCTTTCTTT
- | - | TRBJ1-1 | TRBV11-2 | CASSFQGLNTEAFF | TGTGCCAGCAGCTTTCAGGGGTTGAACACTGAAGCTTTCTTT
- | TRBD1 | TRBJ2-7 | TRBV7-6 | CASRYRDSSYEQYF | TGTGCCAGCAGGTACCGGGACAGCTCCTACGAGCAGTACTTC
- | - | TRBJ1-1 | TRBV20-1 | CSASGGLGMNTEAFF | TGCAGTGCTAGTGGAGGGCTCGGCATGAACACTGAAGCTTTCTTT
- | TRBD1 | TRBJ1-2 | TRBV27 | CASRTRDSPNYGYTF | TGTGCCAGCAGGACACGGGACAGCCCTAACTATGGCTACACCTTC
- | TRBD1 | TRBJ1-4 | TRBV27 | CASSPGTVPNEKLFF | TGTGCCAGCAGTCCTGGGACAGTCCCGAATGAAAAACTGTTTTTT
once | - | TRBJ2-7 | TRBV28 | CASLRGITYEQYF | TGTGCCAGTCTACGTGGGATTACCTACGAGCAGTACTTC
once | - | TRBJ1-1 | TRBV27 | CASSLSKQGRYMNTEAFF | TGTGCCAGCAGTTTATCGAAGCAGGGTAGGTACATGAACACTGAAGCTTTCTTT
- | TRBD2 | TRBJ2-7 | TRBV27 | CASSQTSGQGYEQYF | TGTGCCAGCAGCCAAACTAGCGGCCAGGGGTACGAGCAGTACTTC
medium-sized | - | TRBJ1-5 | TRBV11-2 | CASSPRAGGNQPQHF | TGTGCCAGCAGCCCTCGGGCGGGGGGCAATCAGCCCCAGCATTTT
- | TRBD1 | TRBJ2-7 | TRBV19 | CASSGTGAVNIFYEQYF | TGTGCCAGTAGTGGGACAGGGGCTGTCAACATCTTCTACGAGCAGTACTTC
- | - | TRBJ1-5 | TRBV12-3/TRBV12-4 | CASSSRGIGAQPQHF | TGTGCCAGCAGTTCGAGGGGTATTGGAGCTCAGCCCCAGCATTTT
- | TRBD2 | TRBJ2-1 | TRBV11-2 | CASSLRPTTAGGHNEQFF | TGTGCCAGCAGCCTGCGACCCACTACCGCGGGAGGCCACAATGAGCAGTTCTTC
once | - | TRBJ2-2 | TRBV7-9 | CASSLAGYTGELFF | TGTGCCAGCAGCTTAGCGGGATACACCGGGGAGCTGTTTTTT
- | TRBD2 | TRBJ2-7 | TRBV27 | CASSPRQGGTSGRISLEQYF | TGTGCCAGCAGTCCCAGACAGGGTGGGACTAGCGGGAGGATTTCCCTCGAGCAGTACTTC
few | TRBD1 | TRBJ1-5 | TRBV2 | CASSEDRGSGQPQHF | TGTGCCAGCAGTGAGGACAGGGGGTCGGGTCAGCCCCAGCATTTT
- | - | TRBJ2-7 | TRBV2 | CASRRTSNEQYF | TGTGCCAGCCGTAGGACATCCAACGAGCAGTACTTC
- | - | TRBJ1-5 | TRBV19 | CASSIGGWTQPQHF | TGTGCCAGTAGTATAGGAGGGTGGACTCAGCCCCAGCATTTT
- | TRBD2 | TRBJ2-7 | TRBV11-2 | CASSLRGGASYEQYF | TGTGCCAGCAGCTTACGCGGGGGGGCATCCTACGAGCAGTACTTC
- | TRBD1 | TRBJ1-2 | TRBV12-3/TRBV12-4 | CASSFGQGNLYGYTF | TGTGCCAGCAGTTTCGGACAGGGTAATCTCTATGGCTACACCTTC
- | TRBD2 | TRBJ2-3 | TRBV7-2 | CASSLGLAGVTDTQYF | TGTGCCAGCAGCCTAGGACTAGCGGGAGTGACAGATACGCAGTATTTT
- | - | TRBJ1-1 | TRBV7-9 | CASRPPLRWGVNTEAFF | TGTGCCAGCAGGCCTCCATTAAGGTGGGGGGTGAACACTGAAGCTTTCTTT
few | TRBD1 | TRBJ2-5 | TRBV25-1 | CASSTMGQQETQYF | TGTGCCAGCAGTACGATGGGACAGCAAGAGACCCAGTACTTC
- | - | TRBJ2-1 | TRBV2 | CASSESRSRYNEQFF | TGTGCCAGCAGTGAAAGTCGAAGCCGGTACAATGAGCAGTTCTTC
once | - | TRBJ1-5 | TRBV21-1 | CASGREGGGWVQPQHF | TGTGCCAGCGGCCGAGAGGGAGGGGGATGGGTTCAGCCCCAGCATTTT
- | - | TRBJ1-1 | TRBV6-1 | CASTRGFSTEAFF | TGTGCCAGCACTCGGGGTTTCAGCACTGAAGCTTTCTTT